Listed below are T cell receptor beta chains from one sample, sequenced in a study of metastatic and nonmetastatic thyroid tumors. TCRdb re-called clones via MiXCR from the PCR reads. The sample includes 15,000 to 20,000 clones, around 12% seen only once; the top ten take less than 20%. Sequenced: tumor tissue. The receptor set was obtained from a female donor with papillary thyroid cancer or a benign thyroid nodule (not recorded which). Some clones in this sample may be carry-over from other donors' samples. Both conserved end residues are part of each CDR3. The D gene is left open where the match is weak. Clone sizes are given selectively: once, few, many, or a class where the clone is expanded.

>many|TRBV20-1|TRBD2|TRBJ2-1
TGCAGTGCTGGACTAGCGGGACTATACAATGAGCAGTTCTTC
CSAGLAGLYNEQFF
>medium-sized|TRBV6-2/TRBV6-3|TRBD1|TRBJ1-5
TGTGCCAGCGGAAAGACAGGGACGAATCAGCCCCAGCATTTT
CASGKTGTNQPQHF
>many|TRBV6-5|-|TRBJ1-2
TGTGCCAGCAGTTACTCAACGTCTTTGGGTGGCTACACCTTC
CASSYSTSLGGYTF
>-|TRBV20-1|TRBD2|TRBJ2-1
TGCAGTGCTAGTCGGGGAGGGTGGAATGAGCAGTTCTTC
CSASRGGWNEQFF
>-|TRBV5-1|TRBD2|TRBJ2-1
TGCGCCAGCAGCCCGGTAGCGGGATGGAACAATGAGCAGTTCTTC
CASSPVAGWNNEQFF
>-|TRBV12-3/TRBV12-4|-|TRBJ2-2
TGTTCCAGCACCCTGCAGGGGGGGTGGGCGAACACCGGTGAGCTGTTTTTT
CSSTLQGGWANTGELFF
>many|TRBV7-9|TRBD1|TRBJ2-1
TGTGCCAGCAAATCGACAGGGGGCATGGATGAGCAGTTCTTC
CASKSTGGMDEQFF
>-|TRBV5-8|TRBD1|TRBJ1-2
TGTGCCAGCAGCTTAGCCCGGGACAGTAGCAACTATGGCTACACCTTC
CASSLARDSSNYGYTF
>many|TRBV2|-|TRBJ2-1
TGTGCCAGCGCCCCCAGAGGACCCTTCTCCTACAATGAGCAGTTCTTC
CASAPRGPFSYNEQFF
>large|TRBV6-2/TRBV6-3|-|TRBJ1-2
TGTGCCAGCAGTTATTGGTTGGCTACCCATGGCTACACCTTC
CASSYWLATHGYTF
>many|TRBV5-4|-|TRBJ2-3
TGTGCCAGCAGCCCGACCCGGACCACAGATACGCAGTATTTT
CASSPTRTTDTQYF
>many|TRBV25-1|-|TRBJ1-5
TGTGCCAGCAGTTCAGGGGAGGATAGCAATCAGCCCCAGCATTTT
CASSSGEDSNQPQHF
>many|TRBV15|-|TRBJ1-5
TGTGCCACCAGCAGAGTCTCTGGTTCATATAGCAATCAGCCCCAGCATTTT
CATSRVSGSYSNQPQHF
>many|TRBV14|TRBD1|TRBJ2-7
TGTGCCAGCAGCATTGGGACAGGGAAGGCCGAGCAGTACTTC
CASSIGTGKAEQYF
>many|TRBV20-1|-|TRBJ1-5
TGCAGTGCTACCGGGACGGGGTGGGGGCAATGGGGGCCCCAGCATTTT
CSATGTGWGQWGPQHF
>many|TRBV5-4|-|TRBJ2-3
TGTGCCAGCAGCTGGCGTGGTGGGGGCAGGGAAGATACGCAGTATTTT
CASSWRGGGREDTQYF
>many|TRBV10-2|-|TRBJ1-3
TGCGCCAGCAGTGTTTCTGGAAACACCATATATTTT
CASSVSGNTIYF
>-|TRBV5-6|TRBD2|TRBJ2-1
TGTGCCAGCAGCTTGATTAGCGGGCCTTACAATGAGCAGTTCTTC
CASSLISGPYNEQFF
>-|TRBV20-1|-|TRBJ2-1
TGCAGTGCTAGAGGGGCCGGGACGGGGGTCTTC
CSARGAGTGVF
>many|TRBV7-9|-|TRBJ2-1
TGTGCCAGCAGCCCCGGAGGGGTCGTGGGCAATGAGCAGTTCTTC
CASSPGGVVGNEQFF
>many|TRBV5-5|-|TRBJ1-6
TGTGCCAGCAGCTTGTGGCAGACGAATAATTCACCCCTCCACTTT
CASSLWQTNNSPLHF
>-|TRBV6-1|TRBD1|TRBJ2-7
TGTGCCAGCAGTCCAGGACAGGGGAGACAGTACTTC
CASSPGQGRQYF
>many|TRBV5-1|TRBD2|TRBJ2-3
TGCGCCAGCAGCAACGGACTAGCGGGAGTGACAGATACGCAGTATTTT
CASSNGLAGVTDTQYF
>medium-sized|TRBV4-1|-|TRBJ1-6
TGCGCCAGCAGCCAAGTCCTCTCCTATAATTCACCCCTCCACTTT
CASSQVLSYNSPLHF
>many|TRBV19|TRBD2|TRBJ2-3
TGTGCCACAAGAGAAGCGGGAGCAGATACGCAGTATTTT
CATREAGADTQYF
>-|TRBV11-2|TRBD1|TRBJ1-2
TGTGCCAGCAGCTCAAACAGGGGGCTGGAAGGCTACACCTTC
CASSSNRGLEGYTF
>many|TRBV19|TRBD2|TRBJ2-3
TGTGCCAGTAGTCTCACTATTGCGGGAGCCACCGGGAGGACGCAGTATTTT
CASSLTIAGATGRTQYF
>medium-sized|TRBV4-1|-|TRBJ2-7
TGCGCCAGCAGCCAAGTTAGCACTACCACCTACGAGCAGTACTTC
CASSQVSTTTYEQYF
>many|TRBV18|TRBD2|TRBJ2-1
TGTGCCAGCTCACCACGCAGGACTAGCGGAGTCTACAATGAGCAGTTCTTC
CASSPRRTSGVYNEQFF
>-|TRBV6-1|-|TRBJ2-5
TGTGCCAGCAGCCGTCAGGGGCGGGAGACCCAGTACTTC
CASSRQGRETQYF
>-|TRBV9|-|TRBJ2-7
TGTGCCAGCAGCCCGGTACTAGTCACCTACGAGCAGTACTTC
CASSPVLVTYEQYF
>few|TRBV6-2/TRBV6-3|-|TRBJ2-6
TGTGCCAGCAGCCAATCTGGGGCCAACGTCCTGACTTTC
CASSQSGANVLTF
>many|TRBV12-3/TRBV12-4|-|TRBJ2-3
TGTGCCAGCAGTTTAGCGGGCCGCAATACGCAGTATTTT
CASSLAGRNTQYF
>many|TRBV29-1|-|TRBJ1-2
TGCAGCGTTGATACCCAGGGTCGGGGCTACACCTTC
CSVDTQGRGYTF
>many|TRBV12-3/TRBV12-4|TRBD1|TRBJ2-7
TGTGCCAGCAGTTTTCAGGGGGCAGTGGGTTACGAGCAGTACTTC
CASSFQGAVGYEQYF
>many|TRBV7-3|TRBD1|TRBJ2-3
TGTGCCAGCAGCTTTACAGGGGCAGATACGCAGTATTTT
CASSFTGADTQYF
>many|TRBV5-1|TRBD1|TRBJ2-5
TGCGCCAGCAGCTGGGGGACAGGGGCGTTCGAAGGCGAGACCCAGTACTTC
CASSWGTGAFEGETQYF
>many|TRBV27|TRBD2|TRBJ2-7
TGTGCCAGCAGTTATGCTAGCGGGAGGTACGAGCAGTACTTC
CASSYASGRYEQYF
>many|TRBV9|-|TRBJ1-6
TGTGCCAGCAGCGTACAGGCGTATTCACCCCTCCACTTT
CASSVQAYSPLHF
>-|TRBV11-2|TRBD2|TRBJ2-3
TGTGCCAGCAGCCGAAATAGCGGGACGGCAGATACGCAGTATTTT
CASSRNSGTADTQYF
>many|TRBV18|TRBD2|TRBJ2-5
TGTGCCAGCTCACCAAGAGGACTAGCGGGGCAAGAGACCCAGTACTTC
CASSPRGLAGQETQYF
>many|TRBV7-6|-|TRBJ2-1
TGTGCCAGCAGCTCCGGACTGCCCAATGAGCAGTTCTTC
CASSSGLPNEQFF
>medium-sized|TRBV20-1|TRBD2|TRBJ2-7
TGCAGTGCTAGAGATGTACTAGCGGGAGATAACGAGCAGTACTTC
CSARDVLAGDNEQYF
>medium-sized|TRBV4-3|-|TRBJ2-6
TGCGCCAGCAGCCAAGATGGGTCGTCTGGGGCCAACGTCCTGACTTTC
CASSQDGSSGANVLTF